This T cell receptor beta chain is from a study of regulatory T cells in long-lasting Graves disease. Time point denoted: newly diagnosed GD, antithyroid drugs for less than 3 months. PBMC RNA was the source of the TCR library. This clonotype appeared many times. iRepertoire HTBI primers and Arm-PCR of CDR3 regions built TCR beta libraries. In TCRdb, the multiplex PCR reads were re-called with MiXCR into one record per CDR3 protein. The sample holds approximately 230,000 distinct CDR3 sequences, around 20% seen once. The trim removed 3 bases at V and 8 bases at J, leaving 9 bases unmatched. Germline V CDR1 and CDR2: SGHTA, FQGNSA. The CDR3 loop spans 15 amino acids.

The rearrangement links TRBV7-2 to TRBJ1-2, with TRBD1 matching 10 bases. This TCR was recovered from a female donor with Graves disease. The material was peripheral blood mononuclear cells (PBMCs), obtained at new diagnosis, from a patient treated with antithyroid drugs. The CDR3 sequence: CASSFAGTGANGYTF. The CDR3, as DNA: TGTGCCAGCAGCTTTGCCGGGACAGGGGCTAACGGCTACACCTTC.